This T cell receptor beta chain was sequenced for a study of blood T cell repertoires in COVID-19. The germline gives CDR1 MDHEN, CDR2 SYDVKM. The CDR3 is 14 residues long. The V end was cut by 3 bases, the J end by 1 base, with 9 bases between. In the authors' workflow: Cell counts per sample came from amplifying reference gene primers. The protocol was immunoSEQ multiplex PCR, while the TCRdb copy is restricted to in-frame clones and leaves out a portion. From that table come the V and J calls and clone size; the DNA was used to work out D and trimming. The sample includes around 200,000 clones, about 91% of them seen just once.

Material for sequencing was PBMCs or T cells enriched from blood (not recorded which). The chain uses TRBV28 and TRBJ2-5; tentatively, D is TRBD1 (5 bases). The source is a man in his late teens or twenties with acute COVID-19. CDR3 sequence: CASSFQGPQETQYF. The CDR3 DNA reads TGTGCCAGCAGTTTCCAGGGCCCCCAAGAGACCCAGTACTTC.